The entry below describes one T cell receptor (beta chain). Its antigen is not identified. Participants comprised healthy donors of bone marrow. The entry originates in a study of cytomegalovirus exposure and HLA in healthy donors. Study observations and caveats: Association of a missense DCLRE1C variant with TCR beta V- and J-gene trimming was reported in a later analysis. About 87% or about 30% of the time was how often most TCR beta V segments were productive, according to an earlier analysis. Researchers reported from a later analysis that most CMV-associated TCR beta chains appeared HLA-restricted.

The CDR3 loop spans 15 amino acids. CDR1 is MNHEY and CDR2 is SVGAGI in the germline V gene. V lost 6 bases, J lost 2 bases, and 3 bases stayed unmatched. PCR was performed using 60 Vbeta and 13 Jbeta primers. TCRdb's table, derived via immunoSEQ multiplex PCR, lists solely in-frame clones and lacks some. The sample has some 110,000 clones; around three quarters are singletons. The sample taken for sequencing was PBMCs. The clonotype was recovered from a man younger than 45 in good health and CMV-seropositive. The rearrangement joins TRBV6-5 to TRBJ1-5; 11 bases are shared with TRBD1. The CDR3 DNA is TGTGCCAGCAGCTCGGGACAGGGGGGCAATCAGCCCCAGCATTTT. Translated, it gives CASSSGQGGNQPQHF.